This TCR beta chain was found in a study of blood T cell repertoires in COVID-19. Study-level background: Both acute and convalescent COVID-19 samples were obtained from the United States, Italy and Spain. PBMCs, B-cell-depleted T cells, or T cells were the source of the cDNA or gDNA that made up the material.

Germline values: CDR1 KGHDR, CDR2 SFDVKD. V was pared by 3 bases and J by 6 bases, with 13 bases of the junction left unmatched. The length of the CDR3 is 16 residues. As originally analysed: Nucleated cell number was recorded as an estimate derived from reference gene primer amplification. The data were produced by immunoSEQ multiplex PCR, yet TCRdb's version contains in-frame clones alone and is incomplete. That table furnishes V, J and clone size, whereas the DNA furnished D and trimming. Here the sample spans about 170,000 clones, around 84% being singletons. The chain employs TRBV24-1 and TRBJ2-7; 7 bases are shared with TRBD2. Sequencing input: peripheral blood. This TCR came from a man aged 55 to 69 with COVID-19, enrolled during active disease. For the CDR3, the DNA is TGTGCCACCAGTGATCGGTGGTGGGGACTAAAGGGCGAGCAGTACTTC. Protein: CATSDRWWGLKGEQYF.